What follows describes a single TCR beta chain. The germline gene is not matched at one end of the junction; a read error may be the cause. In the source study's methods: Quantification of nucleated cells was approximated via reference gene primer amplification. The method was immunoSEQ multiplex PCR; TCRdb's version includes in-frame clones alone and lacks a portion of them. The V and J calls and clone size are taken from that table; D and trimming were inferred from the DNA. The sample carries 300,000 to 350,000 clones, around 90% recorded once. This record belongs to a study of blood T cell repertoires in COVID-19. Study background: Both acute and convalescent COVID-19 samples were obtained from the United States, Italy and Spain. T cells, B-cell-depleted T cells, or PBMCs provided the cDNA or gDNA that served as material.

This CDR3 spans 12 amino acids. Germline loops: CDR1 MRHNA, CDR2 SNTAGT. Sequencing used peripheral blood. The chain uses TRBV6-4 and TRBJ1-5; TRBD1 is a possible D gene (5 bases). This TCR derives from a man younger than 35 with active or convalescent COVID-19. CDR3 sequence: CGGEGKNQPQHF. Written as DNA, the CDR3 is TGCGGGGGGGAGGGAAAGAATCAGCCCCAGCATTTT.